This entry lists 16 T cell receptor beta chains sequenced from one sample in a study of metastatic and nonmetastatic thyroid tumors. TCRdb redid the clone calls on the PCR reads using MiXCR. Here the sample spans tens of thousands of clones, roughly 26% being singletons. The entire patient cohort was treatment-naive prior to thyroid surgery. The sample taken for sequencing was tumor tissue. The receptors come from a female donor with papillary thyroid cancer or a benign thyroid nodule (not recorded which). Some clones in this sample may be carry-over from other donors' samples.

The chain is built from TRBV5-1 and TRBJ2-1, with D unclear. CDR1 and CDR2 (germline): SGHRS, YFSETQ. The length of the CDR3 is 12 residues. V lost 5 bases to trimming and J lost 3 bases, with 6 bases between them. This CDR3 reads CASSPYYNEQFF. DNA for the CDR3: TGCGCCAGCAGTCCCTACTACAATGAGCAGTTCTTC.

This clone showed up many times. The gene calls are TRBV5-1 and TRBJ1-1; a weak D match, TRBD1 (6 bases). The CDR3 contains 18 residues. In germline, CDR1 is SGHRS, CDR2 YFSETQ. The V and J ends lost 0 bases and 0 bases respectively, with 18 bases between them. Here the CDR3 DNA reads TGCGCCAGCAGCTTGGATGGGGGGCACGCCTCCATGAACACTGAAGCTTTCTTT. This sequence encodes CASSLDGGHASMNTEAFF.

The V gene is TRBV10-3, the J gene TRBJ2-7; D is perhaps TRBD1 (6 bases). Germline V gene data show CDR1 as ENHRY and CDR2 as SYGVKD. This CDR3 comprises 15 residues. The V and J ends lost 10 bases and 0 bases respectively, with 19 bases between them. CDR3 loop: CATVNRVGVSYEQYF. The CDR3, as DNA: TGTGCCACCGTCAACAGGGTGGGGGTCTCCTACGAGCAGTACTTC.

This clone was detected once. The rearrangement uses TRBV30 and TRBJ1-1, with 7 bases aligning to TRBD1. Germline V gene sequence: CDR1 GTSNPN, CDR2 SVGIG (reference sequence). The trim removed 3 bases at V and 11 bases at J, leaving 6 bases unmatched. The CDR3 loop spans 11 amino acids. The CDR3: CAWSTQGRAFF. The CDR3 nucleotides are TGTGCCTGGAGCACACAGGGGCGGGCTTTCTTT.

This chain connects TRBV6-4 to TRBJ2-7; 8 nucleotides match TRBD1. The trim removed 5 bases at V and 4 bases at J, leaving 1 base unmatched. This CDR3 spans 12 amino acids. CDR1 and CDR2 from the germline V gene are MRHNA and SNTAGT. For the CDR3, the DNA is TGTGCCAGCAGTTGGACAGGGTACGAGCAGTACTTC. The encoded protein is CASSWTGYEQYF.

V gene TRBV5-1 combines with J gene TRBJ1-1, with D possibly matching TRBD1 (5 bases). V gave up 2 bases and J gave up 0 bases, with 8 bases separating them. CDR1 is SGHRS and CDR2 is YFSETQ in the germline V gene. The CDR3 sequence is 14 residues long. Here the CDR3 reads CASSLSQVNTEAFF. The CDR3 DNA follows: TGCGCCAGCAGCTTATCACAGGTGAACACTGAAGCTTTCTTT.

This clone was found a few times. The gene calls are TRBV19 and TRBJ1-5; D gene uncertain. V was cut by 5 bases and J by 0 bases, with 26 bases left in between. This CDR3 region has 20 residues. Germline values: CDR1 LNHDA, CDR2 SQIVND (reference sequence). The CDR3 sequence: CASSYLFGRQFLYSNQPQHF. CDR3 in DNA: TGTGCCAGTAGTTATCTTTTTGGTCGGCAGTTCCTATATAGCAATCAGCCCCAGCATTTT.

This clone has a count of ten or more. CDR3 protein: CASRHQIIGSYEQYF. DNA for the CDR3: TGTGCCAGCAGACACCAGATAATCGGATCCTACGAGCAGTACTTC. This chain uses TRBV6-2 or TRBV6-3 with TRBJ2-7; D unclear. CDR3 length: 15 residues. Germline CDR1 MNHEY, CDR2 SVGEGT. V was clipped by 6 bases and J by 1 base, with 16 bases between them.

The rearrangement links TRBV5-1 to TRBJ2-3; unclear D gene. This CDR3 has 12 residues. Per the germline V gene, CDR1 is SGHRS and CDR2 is YFSETQ. The V and J ends lost 2 bases and 2 bases respectively, with 3 bases between them. The CDR3 reads CASSLDTDTQYF. Written as DNA, the CDR3 is TGCGCCAGCAGCTTAGACACAGATACGCAGTATTTT.

This clone was seen more than once but under ten times. This rearrangement joins TRBV12-5 to TRBJ1-1, with D maybe TRBD1 (5 bases). The CDR3 extends over 14 amino acids. V lost 6 bases and J 4 bases, leaving 15 bases between the germline ends. Germline lookup yields CDR1 LGHNT and CDR2 FRNRAP. The CDR3 reads CASGKTAGTTEAFF. The CDR3 DNA reads TGTGCTAGTGGCAAAACTGCAGGGACCACTGAAGCTTTCTTT.

This clone was observed at least ten times. The same CDR3 also results from other DNA sequences found in this sample. This chain links TRBV5-1 with TRBJ1-1, with unresolved D. This CDR3 contains 13 residues. Trimming pared 4 bases from V and 3 bases from J, leaving 10 bases between. Germline loops: CDR1 SGHRS, CDR2 YFSETQ. Written as DNA, the CDR3 is TGCGCCAGCAGCCTCGAGCCCGACACTGAAGCTTTCTTT. Translating it yields CASSLEPDTEAFF.

In its sample, this clone was seen many times. The chain links TRBV3-1 to TRBJ2-2; D may match TRBD1 or TRBD2 (5 bases each). Trimming left V 2 bases short and J 8 bases short, with 12 bases between. CDR3 length: 14 residues. Germline-derived CDR1 and CDR2 are LGHDT and YNNKEL (reference sequence). CDR3 in amino acids: CASSQMTAAGELFF. The DNA for the CDR3 is TGTGCCAGCAGCCAAATGACAGCGGCGGGGGAGCTGTTTTTT.

V and J are TRBV5-1 and TRBJ2-2, with a weak D call TRBD1 (6 bases). This CDR3 region has 16 residues. The V and J ends lost 5 bases and 6 bases respectively, with 20 bases between them. Germline V gives CDR1 SGHRS, CDR2 YFSETQ. The CDR3 sequence: CASSLLGTFASGELFF. The CDR3 bases are TGCGCCAGCAGTCTTCTTGGGACATTTGCGTCCGGGGAGCTGTTTTTT.

V gene TRBV12-3 or TRBV12-4 combines with J gene TRBJ2-7; TRBD2 agrees at 9 bases. V was clipped by 1 base and J by 6 bases; unmatched bases: 1. This CDR3 spans 13 amino acids. Here the CDR3 reads CASSLVTSGEQYF. The CDR3 coding sequence is TGTGCCAGCAGTTTAGTGACTAGCGGCGAGCAGTACTTC.

The chain combines TRBV6-1 with TRBJ2-1, with D tentatively TRBD2 (5 bases). The CDR3 consists of 13 residues. Germline V gives CDR1 MNHNS, CDR2 SASEGT. Trimming removed 6 bases at V and 1 base at J, with 7 bases between. CDR3 region: CASRSGSYNEQFF. The CDR3 nucleotides read TGTGCCAGCAGGTCGGGATCCTACAATGAGCAGTTCTTC.

This clone showed up many times. The V call is TRBV5-1, the J call TRBJ1-4; D is uncertain. Germline V CDR1 and CDR2: SGHRS, YFSETQ. The V end was cut by 1 base, the J end by 0 bases, with 13 bases between. The CDR3 is 17 residues long. The CDR3 spells CASSLLGSRATNEKLFF. The DNA of the CDR3 is TGCGCCAGCAGCTTGTTGGGCAGTCGCGCAACTAATGAAAAACTGTTTTTT.